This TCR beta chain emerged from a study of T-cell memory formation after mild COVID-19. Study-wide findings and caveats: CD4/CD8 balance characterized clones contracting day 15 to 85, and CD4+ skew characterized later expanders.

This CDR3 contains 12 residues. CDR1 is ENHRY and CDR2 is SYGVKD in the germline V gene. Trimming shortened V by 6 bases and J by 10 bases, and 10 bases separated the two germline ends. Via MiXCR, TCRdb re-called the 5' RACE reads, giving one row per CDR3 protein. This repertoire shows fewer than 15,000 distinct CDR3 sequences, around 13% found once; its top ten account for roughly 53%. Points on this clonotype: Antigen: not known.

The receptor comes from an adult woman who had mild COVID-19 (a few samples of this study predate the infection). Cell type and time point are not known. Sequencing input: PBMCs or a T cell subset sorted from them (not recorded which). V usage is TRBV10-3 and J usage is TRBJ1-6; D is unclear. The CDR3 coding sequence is TGTGCCATCAGGGACCCGGGGTCACCCCTCCACTTT. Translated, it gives CAIRDPGSPLHF.